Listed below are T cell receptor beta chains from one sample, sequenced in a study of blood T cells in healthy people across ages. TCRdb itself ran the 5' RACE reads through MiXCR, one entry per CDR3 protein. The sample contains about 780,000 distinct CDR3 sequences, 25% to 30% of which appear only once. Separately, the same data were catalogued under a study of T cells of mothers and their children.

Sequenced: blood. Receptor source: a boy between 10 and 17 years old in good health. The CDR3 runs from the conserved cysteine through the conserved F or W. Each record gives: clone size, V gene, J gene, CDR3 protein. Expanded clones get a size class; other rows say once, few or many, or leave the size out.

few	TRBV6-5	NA	CASSYSGKAQYF
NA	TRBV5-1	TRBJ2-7	CASSLIPPEREQYF
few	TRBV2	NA	CASSETAGVSYEQYF
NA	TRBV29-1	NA	CSVEVLGTGSYEQYF
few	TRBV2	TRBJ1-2	CASSERYSVSPANGYTF
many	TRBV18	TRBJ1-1	CASSPRTVVNTEAFF
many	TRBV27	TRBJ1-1	CASSAQGADTEAFF
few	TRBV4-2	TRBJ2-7	CASSQEAINEQYF
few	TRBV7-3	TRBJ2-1	CASSLRTGPQFF
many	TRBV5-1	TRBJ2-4	CASSWGPREAKNIQYF
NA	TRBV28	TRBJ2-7	CASSPGERRATLYEQYF
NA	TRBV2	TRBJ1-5	CASSVPRLGRNQPQHF
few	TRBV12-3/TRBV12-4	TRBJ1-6	CASSLKGNSPLHF
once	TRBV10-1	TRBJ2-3	CATWSDTQYF
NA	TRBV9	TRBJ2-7	CASSGRTGDYEQYF
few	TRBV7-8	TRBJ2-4	CASSFLGAKNIQYF
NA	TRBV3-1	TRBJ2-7	CASSRLGAYEQYF
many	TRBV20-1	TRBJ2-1	CSAGSVEHSYNEQFF
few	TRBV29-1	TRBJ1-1	CSVWDLRPEAFF
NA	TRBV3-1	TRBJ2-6	CASSRPAGADVLTF
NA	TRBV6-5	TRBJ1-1	CASSARDRTSEAFF
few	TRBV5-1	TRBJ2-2	CASSEMTGSTGELFF
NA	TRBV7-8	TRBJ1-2	CASNPRTMVGGYTF
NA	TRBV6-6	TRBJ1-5	CASSPTGSNQPQHF
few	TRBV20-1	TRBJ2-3	CSARDFGGSGTDTQYF
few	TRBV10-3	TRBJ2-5	CAIRLSGGEKETQYF
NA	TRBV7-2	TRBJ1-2	CASSLEGTGYGYTF
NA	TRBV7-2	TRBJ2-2	CASSTSGAGELFF
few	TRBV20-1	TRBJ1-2	CSARDNGGPGNGYTF
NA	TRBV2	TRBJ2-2	CASGIHPTNTGELFF
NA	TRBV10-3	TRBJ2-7	CAVSESTSGDEQYF
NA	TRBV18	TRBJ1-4	CASSRTGDEKLFF
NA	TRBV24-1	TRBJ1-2	CATSDHTGASYGYTF
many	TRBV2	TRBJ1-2	CASRPVTGANYGYTF
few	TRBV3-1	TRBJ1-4	CASSPGTVRGEKLFF
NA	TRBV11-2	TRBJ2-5	CASSLEEARYF
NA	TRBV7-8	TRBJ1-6	CASSLSGTSNNSPLHF
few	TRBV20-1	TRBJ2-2	CSARDRQFTGELFF
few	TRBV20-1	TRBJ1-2	CSARDGVYGYTF
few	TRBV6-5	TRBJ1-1	CASSYSRQGTEAFF
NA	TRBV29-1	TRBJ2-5	CSVHWEWQETQYF
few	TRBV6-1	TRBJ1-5	CASSELGGGVNQPQHF
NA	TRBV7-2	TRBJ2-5	CASSSTNKETQYF
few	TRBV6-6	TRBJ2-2	CASNPGAVTGELFF
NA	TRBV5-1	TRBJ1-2	CASSLGSKGYTF
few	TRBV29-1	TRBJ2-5	CSGLVGRSQETQYF
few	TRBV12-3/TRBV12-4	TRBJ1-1	CASSLLEGVSEAFF
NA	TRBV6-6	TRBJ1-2	CASTGQGGFGYTF
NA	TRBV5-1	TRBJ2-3	CASSLEATSTDTQYF
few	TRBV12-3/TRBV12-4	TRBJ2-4	CASSGLGYSVTGENIQYF
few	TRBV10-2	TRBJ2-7	CASLSYEQYF
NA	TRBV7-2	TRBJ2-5	CASSLVGSSGETQYF
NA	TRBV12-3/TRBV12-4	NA	CASSPRLAGGPREQFF